This is a list of T cell receptor beta chains from one sample in a study of early T cells in non-severe SARS-CoV-2 infection. A single record per CDR3 protein comes from TCRdb applying MiXCR to the 5' RACE reads. The sample includes about 50,000 distinct CDR3 sequences, about 13% seen only once; the top ten take roughly 10%. Specimen: whole blood. These TCRs come from an adult who was a healthcare worker with PCR-confirmed SARS-CoV-2 infection or an uninfected control (not recorded which). Each CDR3 is given with its conserved first and last residue. The D gene is left open where the match is weak. Clone size is stated in some rows and not others, as once, few, many or a class when expanded.

d_call j_call v_call clone_size cdr3_aa cdr3_nt
- TRBJ2-1 TRBV6-4 many CASSAIRTRSYNEQFF TGTGCCAGCAGTGCGATCCGGACGCGATCTTACAATGAGCAGTTCTTC
- TRBJ1-1 TRBV5-4 many CASSLDAGTPEAFF TGTGCCAGCAGCTTGGACGCGGGGACTCCTGAAGCTTTCTTT
- TRBJ1-1 TRBV5-1 many CASSLQGVERGTEAFF TGCGCCAGCAGCTTACAGGGTGTTGAAAGAGGGACTGAAGCTTTCTTT
- TRBJ1-1 TRBV12-5 many CASGLSPGAFF TGTGCTAGTGGTCTCTCCCCCGGGGCTTTCTTT
TRBD1 TRBJ2-7 TRBV27 - CASSHRGQFISYEQYF TGTGCCAGCAGTCACCGGGGACAGTTTATTTCCTACGAGCAGTACTTC
- TRBJ2-6 TRBV27 many CASSFIVLGPAGSSGANVLTF TGTGCCAGCAGTTTTATAGTATTAGGGCCAGCTGGGAGCTCTGGGGCCAACGTCCTGACTTTC
TRBD1 TRBJ1-2 TRBV20-1 many CSARPGQGYYGYTF TGCAGTGCCAGACCGGGACAGGGGTACTATGGCTACACCTTC
TRBD2 TRBJ2-1 TRBV28 many CASSLGLAGDNEQFF TGTGCCAGCAGTTTAGGACTAGCGGGAGACAATGAGCAGTTCTTC
TRBD1 TRBJ1-2 TRBV28 - CASTRDSGGYTF TGTGCCAGCACCCGGGACAGCGGTGGCTACACCTTC
TRBD1 TRBJ2-6 TRBV7-8 many CASSFSTGGFGANVLTF TGTGCCAGCAGCTTTTCGACAGGGGGATTTGGGGCCAACGTCCTGACTTTC
- TRBJ1-4 TRBV20-1 - CSARDSRGAGEKLFF TGCAGTGCTAGAGATAGTAGGGGCGCGGGTGAAAAACTGTTTTTT